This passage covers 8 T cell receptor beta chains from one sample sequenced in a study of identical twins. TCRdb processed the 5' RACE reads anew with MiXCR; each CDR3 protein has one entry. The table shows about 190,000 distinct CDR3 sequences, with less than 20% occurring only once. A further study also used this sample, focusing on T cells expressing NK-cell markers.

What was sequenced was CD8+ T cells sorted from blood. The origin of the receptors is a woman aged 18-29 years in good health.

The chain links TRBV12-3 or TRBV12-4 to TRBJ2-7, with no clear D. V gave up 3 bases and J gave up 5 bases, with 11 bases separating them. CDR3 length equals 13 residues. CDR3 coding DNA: TGTGCCAGCAGTTTGAGTCTGCTGGACGAGCAGTACTTC. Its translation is CASSLSLLDEQYF.

The CDR3 coding sequence is TGCAGTGCTAGATTCCCAGCGGGGAAAGAGACCCAGTACTTC. It codes for CSARFPAGKETQYF. The V gene is TRBV20-1, the J gene TRBJ2-5, with 7 bases lining up with TRBD2. Trimming at V came to 2 bases and at J to 3 bases, leaving 6 bases not matched to a gene. The CDR3 extends over 14 amino acids. Germline V gives CDR1 DFQATT, CDR2 SNEGSKA (reference sequence).

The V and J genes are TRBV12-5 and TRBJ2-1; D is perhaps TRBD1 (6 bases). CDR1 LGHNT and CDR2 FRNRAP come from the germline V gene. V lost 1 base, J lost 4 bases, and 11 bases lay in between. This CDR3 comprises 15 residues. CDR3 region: CASGLGHGQYNEQFF. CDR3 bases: TGTGCTAGTGGTTTGGGACATGGACAGTACAATGAGCAGTTCTTC.

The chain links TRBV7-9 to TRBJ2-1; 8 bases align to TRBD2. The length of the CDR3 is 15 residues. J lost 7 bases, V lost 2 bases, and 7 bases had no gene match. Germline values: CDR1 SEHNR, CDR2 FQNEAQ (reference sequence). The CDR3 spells CASSLLAGEINEQFF. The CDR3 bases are TGTGCCAGCAGCTTACTAGCGGGCGAGATTAATGAGCAGTTCTTC.

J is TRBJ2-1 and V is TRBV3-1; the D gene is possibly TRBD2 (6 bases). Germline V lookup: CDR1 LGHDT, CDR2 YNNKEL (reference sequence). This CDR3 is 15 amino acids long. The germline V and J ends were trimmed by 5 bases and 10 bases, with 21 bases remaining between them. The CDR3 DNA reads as TGTGCCAGCAGCGAACCTACTAGCCCCGGGTACGAGCAGTTCTTC. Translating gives CASSEPTSPGYEQFF.

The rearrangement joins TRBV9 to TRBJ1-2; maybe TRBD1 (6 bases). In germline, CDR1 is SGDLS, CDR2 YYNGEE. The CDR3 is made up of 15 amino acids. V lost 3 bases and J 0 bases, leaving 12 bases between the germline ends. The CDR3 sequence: CASSEGGSANYGYTF. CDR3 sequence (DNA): TGTGCCAGCAGCGAGGGGGGCTCCGCTAACTATGGCTACACCTTC.

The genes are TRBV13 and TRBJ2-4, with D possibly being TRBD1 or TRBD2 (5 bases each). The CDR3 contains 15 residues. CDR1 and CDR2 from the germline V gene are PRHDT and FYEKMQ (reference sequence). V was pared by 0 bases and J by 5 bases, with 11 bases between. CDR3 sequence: CASSLGGARENIQYF. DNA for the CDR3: TGTGCCAGCAGCTTAGGAGGGGCGCGGGAAAACATTCAGTACTTC.

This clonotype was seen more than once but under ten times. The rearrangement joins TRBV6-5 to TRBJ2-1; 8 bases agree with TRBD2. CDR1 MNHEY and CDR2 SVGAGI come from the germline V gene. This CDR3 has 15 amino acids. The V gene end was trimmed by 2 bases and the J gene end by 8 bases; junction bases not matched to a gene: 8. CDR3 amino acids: CASSYQGAGGDEQFF. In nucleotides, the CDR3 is TGTGCCAGCAGTTACCAAGGGGCGGGAGGCGATGAGCAGTTCTTC.